This T cell receptor beta chain originates from a study of response to subunit inactivated influenza vaccine. Study conclusions and caveats: Authors suggested each seasonal influenza vaccination recruits few new T cells.

The V end was cut by 4 bases, the J end by 4 bases, with 17 bases between. This CDR3 spans 16 amino acids. Per the germline V gene, CDR1 is SEHNR and CDR2 is FQNEAQ (reference sequence). TCRdb processed the RT-PCR reads anew with MiXCR; each CDR3 protein has one entry. The sample holds approximately 500,000 distinct CDR3 sequences; over 10% are singletons and the top ten take over 10%. This clonotype has just a few counts. Its antigen is still unknown. Sequencing used PBMCs from blood, obtained roughly 45 days after vaccination. The TCR originated in a man aged 45 to 65 who received an inactivated influenza vaccine. The chain combines TRBV7-9 with TRBJ2-1; no firm D call. This CDR3 is CASSSAVGAPYNEQFF. CDR3 nucleotides: TGTGCCAGCAGCTCAGCTGTGGGTGCCCCGTACAATGAGCAGTTCTTC.